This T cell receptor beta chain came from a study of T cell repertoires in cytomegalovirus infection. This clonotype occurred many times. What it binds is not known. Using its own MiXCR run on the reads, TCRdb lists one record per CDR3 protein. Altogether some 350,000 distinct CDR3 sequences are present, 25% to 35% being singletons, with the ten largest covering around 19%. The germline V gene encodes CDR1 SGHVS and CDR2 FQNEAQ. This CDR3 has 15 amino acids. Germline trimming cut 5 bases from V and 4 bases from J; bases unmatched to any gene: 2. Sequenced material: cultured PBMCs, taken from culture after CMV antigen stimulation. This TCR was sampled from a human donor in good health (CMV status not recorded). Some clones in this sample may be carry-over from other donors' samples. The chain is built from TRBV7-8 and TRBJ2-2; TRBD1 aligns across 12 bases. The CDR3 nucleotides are TGTGCCAGCAGCCGGGGACAGGGGGCCACCGGGGAGCTGTTTTTT. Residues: CASSRGQGATGELFF.